Here is one T cell receptor beta chain with its context. 60 Vbeta and 13 Jbeta primers were used in PCR. TCRdb's table, derived via immunoSEQ multiplex PCR, lists solely in-frame clones and lacks some. Of around 120,000 clones listed, around 80% are singletons. These data come from a study of cytomegalovirus exposure and HLA in healthy donors. Background on the study: Across more than 350 genotyped donors, more than 75% landed in the Caucasian-associated ancestry cluster.

Trimming took 3 bases from V and 5 from J, leaving 17 bases between them. The CDR3 extends over 15 amino acids. Germline V gives CDR1 GTSNPN, CDR2 SVGIG (reference sequence). The clonotype comes from a woman in her forties or fifties in good health and CMV-seronegative. Sequencing was performed on PBMCs. V is TRBV30 and J is TRBJ2-1; perhaps TRBD2 as D (6 bases). CDR3 sequence reads: CAWRLYGGMHNEQFF. CDR3 DNA: TGTGCCTGGAGACTGTACGGCGGGATGCACAATGAGCAGTTCTTC.